These T cell receptor beta chains were read from a single sample in a study of T cell clusters in autoimmune cytopenias. One entry per CDR3 protein, without DNA, is what TCRdb gives after re-calling the multiplex PCR reads. The repertoire table contains thousands of distinct CDR3 sequences. Sequences were obtained from peripheral blood. The source is a human donor with an autoimmune cytopenia or autoimmune hepatitis (not recorded which). Each CDR3 is given with its conserved first and last residue. Fields, in order: J gene, clone size, V gene, CDR3 protein. A clone size is listed for some rows: how often the clone was seen (once, few, many), or a class if it is expanded.

TRBJ1-5	NA	TRBV30	CAASGQGGQPQHF
TRBJ2-4	medium-sized	TRBV19	CASSIDNSGGLKNIQYF
TRBJ2-3	NA	TRBV6-2/TRBV6-3	CASSYSTRQGYPDTQYF
TRBJ2-7	NA	TRBV10-3	CAISEDGPVPGALEQYF
TRBJ1-3	medium-sized	TRBV19	CASQIPGNTIYF
TRBJ2-7	NA	TRBV20-1	CSARDASGRHEQYF
TRBJ2-1	NA	TRBV5-6	CASSYYRGYDNEQFF
TRBJ2-1	medium-sized	TRBV19	CASSTSSVISYNEQFF
TRBJ2-1	NA	TRBV27	CASSLGTGGNEQFF
TRBJ2-7	medium-sized	TRBV18	CASSRKAGGSNEQYF
TRBJ2-1	NA	TRBV7-6	CASSFQSYNEQFF
TRBJ1-2	NA	TRBV18	CASSPPNGVNYGYTF
TRBJ2-3	NA	TRBV27	CASSHPSTDTQYF
TRBJ1-5	medium-sized	TRBV12-3/TRBV12-4	CASSDSNQPQHF
TRBJ2-5	NA	TRBV12-3/TRBV12-4	CASSHRDTETQYF
TRBJ2-7	medium-sized	TRBV29-1	CSVRTSGYYEQYF
TRBJ2-5	NA	TRBV6-2/TRBV6-3	CASRMSGTSMIQETQYF
TRBJ1-5	medium-sized	TRBV27	CASSSSTQGHQPQHF
TRBJ1-4	NA	TRBV12-3/TRBV12-4	CASSWRSNEKLFF
TRBJ2-7	medium-sized	TRBV19	CASRPFIGVYEQYF
TRBJ2-6	medium-sized	TRBV5-6	CASSPADRSGANVLTF
TRBJ1-1	NA	TRBV6-5	CASSYSTQHRLNTEAFF
TRBJ1-1	medium-sized	TRBV6-5	CASTGDTEAFF
TRBJ2-3	medium-sized	TRBV19	CASSILGTDKFRDTQYF
TRBJ1-2	NA	TRBV12-3/TRBV12-4	CASSLDGLGYTF
TRBJ2-3	medium-sized	TRBV19	CASSIIGADTQYF
TRBJ2-5	NA	TRBV12-3/TRBV12-4	CASRPTSGSETQYF
TRBJ2-3	medium-sized	TRBV6-6	CASSLAGGTDTQYF
TRBJ2-2	NA	TRBV13	CASSLGLGSGTNTGELFF
TRBJ2-2	NA	TRBV6-5	CASSEGGANTGELFF
TRBJ2-6	NA	TRBV6-4	CASGEIAGANVLTF
TRBJ2-1	NA	TRBV5-6	CASSPASAPLDEQFF
TRBJ2-5	medium-sized	TRBV19	CASSSVRDHQETQYF
TRBJ2-3	NA	TRBV28	CASSPQAAGGLDTQYF
TRBJ2-2	NA	TRBV18	CASPGGPNTGELFF
TRBJ1-5	NA	TRBV12-3/TRBV12-4	CASSSGQGNQPQHF
TRBJ2-3	medium-sized	TRBV11-1	CASSLGNTDTQYF
TRBJ2-5	NA	TRBV15	CATSRGSAGLAGSWETQYF
TRBJ2-5	medium-sized	TRBV11-2	CASSLGISGGETQYF
TRBJ2-1	large	TRBV7-6	CASSLVVGVGEQFF
TRBJ1-6	NA	TRBV5-4	CASSPGGSGSYNSPLHF
TRBJ2-1	NA	TRBV7-9	CASSFFRGTYNEQFF
TRBJ1-1	medium-sized	TRBV19	CASSITRGTEAFF
TRBJ2-5	medium-sized	TRBV12-3/TRBV12-4	CASSYDGTEETQYF
TRBJ1-1	NA	TRBV6-1	CASSERGTGTEAFF
TRBJ2-4	NA	TRBV5-4	CASSLGGVAKNIQYF
TRBJ2-1	NA	TRBV12-3/TRBV12-4	CASSLVAESGGEQFF
TRBJ2-3	NA	TRBV30	CAWSALSGGPDTQYF
TRBJ2-2	NA	TRBV5-4	CASSPSPGDAGELFF
TRBJ1-4	NA	TRBV7-9	CASSPSGNEKLFF
TRBJ2-5	medium-sized	TRBV6-5	CASSLRVGGQETQYF
TRBJ1-1	medium-sized	TRBV29-1	CSVAPRRNTEAFF
TRBJ1-5	NA	TRBV12-3/TRBV12-4	CASSFSTGGANMPQHF
TRBJ1-4	NA	TRBV27	CASSSVENEKLFF
TRBJ2-1	NA	TRBV5-1	CASSFGAGGGKGNEQFF